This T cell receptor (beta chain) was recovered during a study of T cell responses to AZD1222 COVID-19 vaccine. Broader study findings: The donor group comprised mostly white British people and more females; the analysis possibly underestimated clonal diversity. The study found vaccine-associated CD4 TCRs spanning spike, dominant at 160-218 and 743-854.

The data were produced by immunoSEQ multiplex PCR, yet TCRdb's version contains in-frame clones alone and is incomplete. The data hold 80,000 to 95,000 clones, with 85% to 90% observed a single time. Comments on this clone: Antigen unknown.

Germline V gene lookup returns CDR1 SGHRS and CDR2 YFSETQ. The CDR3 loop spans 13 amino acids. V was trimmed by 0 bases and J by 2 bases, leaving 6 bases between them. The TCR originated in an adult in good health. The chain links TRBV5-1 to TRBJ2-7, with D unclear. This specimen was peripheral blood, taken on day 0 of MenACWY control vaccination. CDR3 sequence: CASSLARAYEQYF. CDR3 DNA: TGCGCCAGCAGCTTGGCTAGGGCCTACGAGCAGTACTTC.